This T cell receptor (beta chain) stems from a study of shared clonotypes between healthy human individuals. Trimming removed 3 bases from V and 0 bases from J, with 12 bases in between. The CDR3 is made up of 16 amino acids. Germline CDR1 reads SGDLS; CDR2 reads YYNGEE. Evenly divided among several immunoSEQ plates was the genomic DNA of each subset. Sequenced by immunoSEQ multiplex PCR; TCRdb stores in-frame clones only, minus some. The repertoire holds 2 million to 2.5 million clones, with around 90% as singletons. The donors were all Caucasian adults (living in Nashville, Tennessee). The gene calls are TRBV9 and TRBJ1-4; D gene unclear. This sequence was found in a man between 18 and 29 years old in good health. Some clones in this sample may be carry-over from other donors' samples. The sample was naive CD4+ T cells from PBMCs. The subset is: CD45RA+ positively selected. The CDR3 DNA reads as TGTGCCAGCAGCGCCGATCGGGGAGCAACTAATGAAAAACTGTTTTTT. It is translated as CASSADRGATNEKLFF. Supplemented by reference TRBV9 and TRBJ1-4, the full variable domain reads DSGVTQTPKHLITATGQRVTLRCSPRSGDLSVYWYQQSLDQGLQFLIQYYNGEERAKGNILERFSAQQFPDLHSELNLSSLELGDSALYFCASSADRGATNEKLFFGSGTQLSVL.